This T cell receptor beta chain was captured by sequencing in a study of T-cell reconstitution after alpha-beta-depleted transplantation in children. CDR1 is SGHTA and CDR2 is FQGTGA in the germline V gene. This CDR3 has 17 residues. J gave up 6 bases and V 5 bases, and 16 bases lay outside the gene matches. TCRbeta library preparation incorporated unique molecular identifiers. TCRdb reanalysed the PCR reads using MiXCR and keeps one entry per CDR3 protein. The sample holds hundreds of thousands of distinct CDR3 sequences, approximately 30% seen once. This specimen was PBMCs from the stem cell graft donor, taken from the stem cell graft. This chain joins TRBV7-3 and TRBJ1-1; 9 bases line up with TRBD1. The source is a human donor who donated a stem cell graft to a child with aplastic anemia. The CDR3 loop reads CASSPTDRGGGFAEAFF. The CDR3 coding sequence is TGTGCCAGCAGCCCGACGGACAGGGGAGGGGGTTTTGCTGAAGCTTTCTTT.